This T cell receptor (beta chain) was recovered during a study of tumor-infiltrating lymphocytes in localized non-small cell lung cancer (dated by TCRdb to the early 2020s). Regarding the study in general: Patients whose samples were collected after neoadjuvant chemotherapy, as well as both smokers and never-smokers and several histologies, were included in the cohort. From each patient came resected tumor tissue plus uninvolved lung tissue from that same patient, and the uninvolved lung tissue was described as non-adjacent to the tumor. Flow cytometry, multiplex immunofluorescence, RNA-seq, exome sequencing and proteomics were applied to the same patients as TCR sequencing, which was one of several integrated assays. In total, the ICON cohort consisted of roughly 150 surgical patients with localized non-small cell lung cancer who had their tumors resected. The paired tumor versus uninvolved lung comparison of immunoSEQ T-cell fraction included roughly 50 patients. Results and caveats for the whole study, not just this receptor: No difference in TCR-derived T-cell fraction was observed between the flow cytometry-defined immunotypes IM1 (good prognosis) and IM2 (poor prognosis). Because different assays used different pieces of the same tissue, technical variation could not be distinguished from intratumor heterogeneity. In line with immunofluorescence CD3 counts, TCRbeta sequencing supported higher T cell infiltration in tumors compared with uninvolved lung tissue. Assay coverage differed among patients according to how much tissue was available, so only a subset of the cohort had TCR sequencing.

The CDR3 sequence holds 15 residues, the cysteine and phenylalanine included. The CDR3 DNA has 45 bases and is translated from base 1. The germline V gene gives CDR1 as MDHEN and CDR2 as SYDVKM. Trimmed from V: 5 bases; trimmed from J: 1 base; junction bases lacking a gene match: 7. As to this clone: No antigen is known for it. No per-base quality is available; no much larger clone lies one base away.

Enrollment in ICON was initiated in April 2016, and the last patient was enrolled in 2018. A subcohort of 76 patients provided fresh tumor and matched uninvolved tissue for in-depth immune analyses, with TCR sequencing among those analyses. DNA isolated from bulk tissue, without cell sorting, was used for TCR sequencing. The T-cell fraction in tumor and uninvolved lung tissue was obtained from TCR sequencing using the immunoSEQ assay. The study's own analysis went as follows. For survival analysis, patients were divided into high (upper tertile) and low (lower two tertiles) T-cell fraction groups, which were compared by log-rank test. A signed-rank test was used to test differences in T-cell fraction between paired tumor and uninvolved lung samples. TCRdb carries this immuneACCESS record with in-frame sequences only. Its versions omit some clonotypes, under half of them owing to an unresolved V gene in the studies checked, with the rest unexplained. The V and J calls and the clone size are those of that table, but D and trimming were determined from the DNA. Here the sample has about 9,200 clones; 82% occur a single time. Clones ranked in the top ten supply 5.5% to 8% of the sample.

The sample taken for sequencing was uninvolved lung tissue not adjacent to the tumor. This receptor chain uses TRBV28 and TRBJ1-1; TRBD1 agrees with 7 junctional bases. This receptor was obtained from a human donor with non-small cell lung cancer. The nucleotide sequence reads TGTGCCAGCAGTCCCCTGGGACAGCAGAACACTGAAGCTTTCTTT. This is translated as CASSPLGQQNTEAFF.